These T cell receptor beta chains were read from a single sample in a study of T cells in Graves' hyperthyroidism and ophthalmopathy. TCRdb re-derived calls from the multiplex PCR reads in MiXCR, one entry per CDR3 protein. Found here are approximately 320,000 distinct CDR3 sequences, around a sixth of them singletons; the top ten hold 33%. The source material was blood. These receptors were collected from a man under 40 with Graves' hyperthyroidism. Both conserved end residues are part of each CDR3. D genes are given only for firm matches. Clone size is stated in some rows and not others, as once, few, many or a class when expanded.

D	V	J	size	DNA	CDR3
-	TRBV20-1	TRBJ1-5	few	TGCAGTGCTCTAAGGGCGGGGAGGGGCAATCAGCCCCAGCATTTT	CSALRAGRGNQPQHF
TRBD2	TRBV20-1	TRBJ2-1	-	TGCAGTGCTACGAGGACTAGCGGGACTAGATCCTACAATGAGCAGTTCTTC	CSATRTSGTRSYNEQFF
-	TRBV5-1	TRBJ2-3	many	TGCGCCAGCAGCTCAGACGGGGGAGGTATCACAGATACGCAGTATTTT	CASSSDGGGITDTQYF
TRBD1	TRBV24-1	TRBJ1-2	-	TGTGCCACCAGTGATCCACGGACAGGGCTCGCGTCCGGCTACACCTTC	CATSDPRTGLASGYTF
TRBD2	TRBV11-2	TRBJ2-7	many	TGTGCCAGCAGCATTGGGACTAGCGGGAAGGCCTACGAGCAGTACTTC	CASSIGTSGKAYEQYF
TRBD1	TRBV12-3/TRBV12-4	TRBJ2-1	many	TGTGCCAGCAGTTTACCTGGACAGGGGGCCCGCGAGCAGTTCTTC	CASSLPGQGAREQFF
-	TRBV27	TRBJ2-2	many	TGTGCCAGCAGTTTATCCGGGTTCAACACCGGGGAGCTGTTTTTT	CASSLSGFNTGELFF
TRBD1	TRBV19	TRBJ2-7	many	TGTGCCAGTAGTATGACCTCCGGGACAGGGGACGAGCAGTACTTC	CASSMTSGTGDEQYF
-	TRBV4-1	TRBJ2-3	-	TGCGCCAGCAGCCAGACTACTAGATCAGATACGCAGTATTTT	CASSQTTRSDTQYF
-	TRBV20-1	TRBJ1-5	many	TGCAGTGCTAGAGCGCCGGGGGGACTTCAGCCCCAGCATTTT	CSARAPGGLQPQHF
TRBD1	TRBV19	TRBJ1-1	once	TGTGCCAGTAGTACCAGGGGGAGACAGGCTATCAAGAACACTGAAGCTTTCTTT	CASSTRGRQAIKNTEAFF
-	TRBV3-1	TRBJ1-1	many	TGTGCCAGCAGCGAATACGGTCAGAACACTGAAGCTTTCTTT	CASSEYGQNTEAFF
TRBD2	TRBV7-9	TRBJ2-1	many	TGTGCCAGCAGCGTCGCCGGGACTAGCGGGACGTCCAGCTCCTACAATGAGCAGTTCTTC	CASSVAGTSGTSSSYNEQFF
-	TRBV12-3/TRBV12-4	TRBJ2-5	many	TGTGCCAGCAGCCCGAGGCGTTTTGAGACCCAGTACTTC	CASSPRRFETQYF
-	TRBV7-9	TRBJ1-1	few	TGTGCCAGCGTAAGGTCGCGGGGAATGAACACTGAAGCTTTCTTT	CASVRSRGMNTEAFF
-	TRBV18	TRBJ1-1	-	TGTGCCAGCTCACCAGGGGGCTGGAACACTGAAGCTTTCTTT	CASSPGGWNTEAFF
-	TRBV7-2	TRBJ1-5	many	TGTGCCAGCAGCTTAGGGGCAGGGGCTTTTCGTCAGCCCCAGCATTTT	CASSLGAGAFRQPQHF
TRBD2	TRBV7-9	TRBJ2-5	few	TGTGCCAGCAGCTTACTGGCGGGAGGGCAAGAGACCCAGTACTTC	CASSLLAGGQETQYF
-	TRBV5-1	TRBJ2-7	many	TGCGCCAGCAGCTTCGGGGCAGCGACCTACGAGCAGTACTTC	CASSFGAATYEQYF
-	TRBV3-1	TRBJ2-3	many	TGTGCGAGCGGTGCAGATACGCAGTATTTT	CASGADTQYF
-	TRBV7-2	TRBJ2-7	many	TGTGCCAGCAGCTTAGCGCAGGGTCCAAACTACGAGCAGTACTTC	CASSLAQGPNYEQYF
TRBD2	TRBV5-1	TRBJ2-3	-	TGCGCCAGCAGCTTGCGGACTAGCGGGAGTGCGCCAGGTACGCAGTATTTT	CASSLRTSGSAPGTQYF